One sample yielded the 28 T cell receptor beta chains listed below, sequenced in a study of beta chain features in type 1 diabetes. No cognate antigen is known for these TCRs. Whole-study results and caveats: Shorter TCRB CDR3s, moderately but significantly so, marked every one of the four CD4+ subsets in Type 1 diabetes patients.

Every isolated RNA sample was fully reverse transcribed, so sequencing captured expressed TCRB transcripts. Only in-frame clones appear in the TCRdb table, and some are missing; sequencing was by immunoSEQ multiplex PCR. The repertoire includes 100,000 to 150,000 clones, about 10% of them detected once, and approximately 0.7% sits in the top ten. Sequencing input: central memory CD4+ T cells from blood. All receptors come from a man aged 25 to 45 with type 1 diabetes.

The gene calls are TRBV7-9 and TRBJ1-1; 8 nucleotides agree with TRBD1. The trim removed 3 bases at V and 4 bases at J, leaving 4 bases unmatched. This CDR3 spans 14 amino acids. Germline CDR1 SEHNR, CDR2 FQNEAQ (reference sequence). The CDR3: CASSFYQGATEAFF. Written as DNA, the CDR3 is TGTGCCAGCAGCTTCTACCAGGGGGCCACTGAAGCTTTCTTT.

This clone came up a few times. The chain carries TRBV7-2 and TRBJ2-3; a weak D match, TRBD2 (6 bases). CDR1 and CDR2 (germline): SGHTA, FQGNSA. The CDR3 is 15 amino acids. The V end lost 4 bases, the J end lost 0 bases, and 11 bases lay between the germline ends. The CDR3 sequence: CASSSMAGSTDTQYF. The CDR3 region has the DNA TGTGCCAGCAGCTCTATGGCGGGGAGCACAGATACGCAGTATTTT.

The table lists this clone with a few counts. The V gene is TRBV15, the J gene TRBJ2-1; TRBD1 might be the D (6 bases). The germline V gene has CDR1 LNHNV and CDR2 YYDKDF (reference sequence). The CDR3 is made up of 18 amino acids. V lost 2 bases and J 0 bases, leaving 17 bases between the germline ends. The CDR3 nucleotides read TGTGCCACCAGCAGACCGTCCATGGGGGCCTACTCCTACAATGAGCAGTTCTTC. It is translated as CATSRPSMGAYSYNEQFF. Drawing the rest from reference TRBV15 and TRBJ2-1, the complete variable domain is DAMVIQNPRYQVTQFGKPVTLSCSQTLNHNVMYWYQQKSSQAPKLLFHYYDKDFNNEADTPDNFQSRRPNTSFCFLDIRSPGLGDTAMYLCATSRPSMGAYSYNEQFFGPGTRLTVL.

This chain joins TRBV7-2 and TRBJ2-7; TRBD2 is a possible D gene (6 bases). Between the trimmed V and J ends, which lost 3 bases and 7 bases, there was a span of 19 bases. CDR3 size: 15 residues. CDR1 is SGHTA and CDR2 is FQGNSA in the germline V gene. This CDR3 is CASSLDGGITREQYF. CDR3 sequence (DNA): TGTGCCAGCAGCTTGGACGGGGGAATTACTAGGGAGCAGTACTTC. Full variable domain (outside the CDR3, taken from reference TRBV7-2 and TRBJ2-7): GAGVSQSPSNKVTEKGKDVELRCDPISGHTALYWYRQSLGQGLEFLIYFQGNSAPDKSGLPSDRFSAERTGGSVSTLTIQRTQQEDSAVYLCASSLDGGITREQYFGPGTRLTVT.

This clone was found a few times. CDR3 amino acids: CASSTLTGTYGYTF. In DNA form, the CDR3 reads TGTGCCAGCAGCACCCTGACAGGGACTTATGGCTACACCTTC. The V call is TRBV5-4, the J call TRBJ1-2; 7 bases agree with TRBD1. With V trimmed by 4 bases and J by 5 bases, 8 bases remained unmatched. The germline CDR1 and CDR2 sequences are SGHNT and YYREEE (reference sequence). This CDR3 spans 14 amino acids.

The chain combines TRBV4-1 with TRBJ2-5; 8 bases are shared with TRBD1. The CDR3 is 13 amino acids. V shed 0 bases, J shed 13 bases, and the junction held 7 bases outside the gene matches. Germline loops: CDR1 MGHRA, CDR2 YSYEKL. In DNA, the CDR3 is TGCGCCAGCAGCCAAGATTCTTGGGACAGGCGGTACTTC. This translates into CASSQDSWDRRYF.

This clone was observed a handful of times. The chain employs TRBV5-6 and TRBJ1-5, with D maybe TRBD1 (6 bases). V lost 1 base and J 6 bases, leaving 14 bases between the germline ends. Germline CDR1 and CDR2: SGHDT and YYEEEE. This CDR3 region has 15 residues. The CDR3 bases are TGTGCCAGCAGCTTGCAGCAGGGGTTCGGTCAGCCCCAGCATTTT. Its translation: CASSLQQGFGQPQHF.

This chain joins TRBV19 and TRBJ2-6, with unresolved D. The V end lost 2 bases, the J end lost 8 bases, and 4 bases lay between the germline ends. CDR1 is LNHDA and CDR2 is SQIVND in the germline V gene (reference sequence). The CDR3 loop spans 12 amino acids. The CDR3 sequence: CASSIQSNVLTF. DNA for the CDR3: TGTGCCAGTAGTATACAGTCCAACGTCCTGACTTTC.

In this sample, this clone turned up a few times. This chain joins TRBV2 and TRBJ1-2; maybe TRBD1 (5 bases). V gave up 1 base and J gave up 8 bases, with 14 bases separating them. The CDR3 has 14 residues. Germline CDR1 and CDR2: SNHLY and FYNNEI. The CDR3 nucleotides are TGTGCCAGCAGTGAAGTAACAGGAATGAGCGGCTACACCTTC. Translated, it gives CASSEVTGMSGYTF.

A few counts support this clone. The chain has TRBV20-1 and TRBJ2-4, with D unclear. This CDR3 has 11 residues. The germline CDR1 and CDR2 sequences are DFQATT and SNEGSKA (reference sequence). The V gene lost 5 bases and the J gene lost 9 bases, with 11 bases spanning the gap. CDR3 in DNA: TGCAGTGCTTACCACATTGGCATTCAGTACTTC. This encodes CSAYHIGIQYF.

The sample holds a few counts of this clone. The chain is built from TRBV7-8 and TRBJ2-2; tentatively, D is TRBD1 (5 bases). Looked up from germline, CDR1 is SGHVS and CDR2 is FQNEAQ. Trimming removed 6 bases at V and 3 bases at J, with 14 bases between. CDR3 size: 15 residues. CDR3 amino acids: CASRQDMIYTGELFF. The CDR3 DNA sequence: TGTGCCAGCAGACAGGACATGATTTACACCGGGGAGCTGTTTTTT.

This clone was picked up a small number of times. J is TRBJ1-5 and V is TRBV30; no firm D call. Trimming removed 2 bases from V and 4 bases from J, with 9 bases in between. The CDR3 is made up of 13 amino acids. Looked up from germline, CDR1 is GTSNPN and CDR2 is SVGIG (reference sequence). CDR3 sequence (DNA): TGTGCCTGGAGTATCGGAGGAAATCAGCCCCAGCATTTT. Translated: CAWSIGGNQPQHF.

This chain links TRBV5-4 with TRBJ1-4; no reliable D call. The V gene lost 0 bases and the J gene lost 8 bases, with 17 bases spanning the gap. The CDR3 totals 16 residues. Germline V gene sequence: CDR1 SGHNT, CDR2 YYREEE (reference sequence). CDR3 region: CASSLALAGSPEKLFF. The CDR3 DNA sequence: TGTGCCAGCAGCTTGGCTCTGGCGGGCAGTCCCGAAAAACTGTTTTTT.

This clone has a handful of counts. J is TRBJ2-2 and V is TRBV4-3; 8 bases align to TRBD1. CDR1 is LGHNA, CDR2 YSLEER, per germline. V shed 3 bases and J 9 bases; nucleotides not matched to a gene: 9. The CDR3 consists of 15 residues. The CDR3 is CASSHALDRARELFF. In DNA, the CDR3 is TGCGCCAGCAGCCACGCGCTGGACAGGGCCCGGGAGCTGTTTTTT.

The chain couples TRBV7-8 to TRBJ2-5, with 9 bases that match TRBD2. The germline V gene has CDR1 SGHVS and CDR2 FQNEAQ. The V and J ends lost 1 base and 3 bases, in that order; junction bases with no gene match: 6. The CDR3 is made up of 16 amino acids. The CDR3 region has the DNA TGTGCCAGCAGCTTAGGAGCGGGGGGTCGGAAAGAGACCCAGTACTTC. Translation: CASSLGAGGRKETQYF.

As DNA, the CDR3 is TGTGCCAGCAGCTATCTAGCGGGGGCTAATAATGAGCAGTTCTTC. Amino acid sequence: CASSYLAGANNEQFF. J is TRBJ2-1 and V is TRBV7-3; 10 bases align to TRBD2. CDR3 length: 15 residues. Germline V CDR1 and CDR2: SGHTA, FQGTGA. After removal of 4 bases from V and 7 bases from J, the junction contained 7 bases not matched to a gene.

Only a few counts were recorded for this clone. The chain joins TRBV18 to TRBJ2-5; weak D call: TRBD1 (6 bases). CDR3 size: 13 residues. Germline V CDR1 and CDR2: KGHSH, LQKENI. V was cut by 3 bases and J by 3 bases, with 8 bases left in between. Here the CDR3 reads CASSPDSEETQYF. The CDR3 DNA reads as TGTGCCAGCTCACCGGACAGCGAAGAGACCCAGTACTTC.

A few counts support this clone. The CDR3 loop reads CASSPSRTGGRNEQFF. The CDR3, as DNA: TGTGCCAGCTCACCGTCACGGACAGGGGGCCGGAATGAGCAGTTCTTC. This chain uses TRBV18 with TRBJ2-1; 11 bases line up with TRBD1. The junction had 8 bases not matched to a gene; V was cut back by 3 bases and J by 7 bases. CDR3 length: 16 residues. The germline gives CDR1 KGHSH, CDR2 LQKENI.

This clone was counted between two and nine times. This chain connects TRBV11-2 to TRBJ2-1; unclear D gene. The CDR3 sequence is 11 residues long. V lost 3 bases and J 13 bases, leaving 10 bases between the germline ends. The germline gives CDR1 SGHAT, CDR2 FQNNGV. The DNA for the CDR3 is TGTGCCAGCAGCTTCGATTTCTATCAGTTCTTC. This translates into CASSFDFYQFF.

The V gene is TRBV29-1, the J gene TRBJ1-5; D is undetermined. Deletions cut 6 bases from V and 4 bases from J, with 13 bases between. Per the germline V gene, CDR1 is SQVTM and CDR2 is ANQGSEA. The CDR3 is 13 amino acids. The CDR3 bases are TGCAGCGTCGTGTCGCAGGCAAATCAGCCCCAGCATTTT. Amino acid sequence: CSVVSQANQPQHF.

This clone was counted only a few times. The chain has TRBV7-2 and TRBJ2-7, with D possibly matching TRBD1 (5 bases). The germline V gene has CDR1 SGHTA and CDR2 FQGNSA. The CDR3 sequence is 12 residues long. The ends were cut back, 5 bases at V and 5 bases at J, with 10 bases in the middle. The DNA of the CDR3 is TGTGCCAGCAGCGCCACAGGTAACGAGCAGTACTTC. The encoded protein is CASSATGNEQYF.

The chain combines TRBV9 with TRBJ2-3, with 9 bases that match TRBD2. With 0 bases clipped from V and 3 bases from J, the junction kept 8 bases outside the gene matches. CDR1 is SGDLS and CDR2 is YYNGEE in the germline V gene. CDR3 length equals 17 residues. The CDR3 protein is CASSVATAGGGTDTQYF. In DNA, the CDR3 is TGTGCCAGCAGCGTAGCTACGGCGGGGGGGGGAACAGATACGCAGTATTTT.

The gene calls are TRBV7-2 and TRBJ1-6, with 8 bases identical to TRBD1. After removal of 5 bases from V and 8 bases from J, the junction contained 5 bases not matched to a gene. Germline loops: CDR1 SGHTA, CDR2 FQGNSA. The CDR3 length is 14 residues. This chain's CDR3 is CASSRTGWDSPLHF. The CDR3 nucleotides are TGTGCCAGCAGCAGGACAGGGTGGGATTCACCCCTCCACTTT. Full variable domain (rest looked up from reference TRBV7-2 and TRBJ1-6): GAGVSQSPSNKVTEKGKDVELRCDPISGHTALYWYRQSLGQGLEFLIYFQGNSAPDKSGLPSDRFSAERTGGSVSTLTIQRTQQEDSAVYLCASSRTGWDSPLHFGNGTRLTVT.

This clone was counted a few times. The J gene is TRBJ2-5, the V gene TRBV4-2; unclear D gene. The CDR3 is 13 residues long. Trimming left V 3 bases short and J 0 bases short, with 5 bases between. From germline, CDR1 is LGHNA and CDR2 YNFKEQ. The CDR3 DNA follows: TGTGCCAGCAGCCAGGCCGACCAAGAGACCCAGTACTTC. It is translated as CASSQADQETQYF.

The chain links TRBV11-1 to TRBJ1-6, with 11 bases aligning to TRBD1. This CDR3 region has 16 residues. CDR1 is SGHAT, CDR2 FQDESV, per germline (reference sequence). V shed 3 bases, J shed 10 bases, and the junction held 8 bases outside the gene matches. CDR3 sequence reads: CASSFTAGTGGSPLHF. DNA for the CDR3: TGTGCCAGCAGCTTTACCGCAGGGACAGGGGGGTCACCCCTCCACTTT.

A few counts support this clone. This chain uses TRBV4-2 with TRBJ1-6; a possible D gene is TRBD1 (5 bases). Per the germline V gene, CDR1 is LGHNA and CDR2 is YNFKEQ. There are 17 residues in the CDR3. Trimming took off 0 bases at V and 10 bases at J, with 19 bases between the two ends. The CDR3 DNA follows: TGTGCCAGCAGCCAAGATCCCTCCCGGGACTCCTCATCACCCCTCCACTTT. It is translated as CASSQDPSRDSSSPLHF.

This clone was counted only a few times. The chain employs TRBV7-6 and TRBJ1-3; 7 nucleotides line up with TRBD1. This CDR3 comprises 13 residues. Losses at the gene ends were 5 bases for V and 4 bases for J; bases not matched to a gene: 2. Germline CDR1 SGHVS, CDR2 FNYEAQ. This CDR3 is CASSAGQGNTIYF. CDR3 coding DNA: TGTGCCAGCAGCGCGGGACAGGGAAACACCATATATTTT.

V is TRBV6-1 and J is TRBJ2-1; a weak D match, TRBD1 (6 bases). Trimming left V 5 bases short and J 2 bases short, with 10 bases between. Germline V gene data show CDR1 as MNHNS and CDR2 as SASEGT. The CDR3 loop spans 14 amino acids. The CDR3 protein is CASSTRDTYNEQFF. As DNA, the CDR3 is TGTGCCAGCAGTACCCGGGACACCTACAATGAGCAGTTCTTC.